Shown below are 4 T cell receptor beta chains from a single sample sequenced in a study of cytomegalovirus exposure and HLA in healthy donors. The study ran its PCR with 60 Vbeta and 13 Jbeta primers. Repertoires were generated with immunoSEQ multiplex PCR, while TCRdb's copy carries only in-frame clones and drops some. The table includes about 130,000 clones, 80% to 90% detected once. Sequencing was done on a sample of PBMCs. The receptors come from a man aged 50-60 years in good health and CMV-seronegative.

DNA for the CDR3: TGCACCAGCAGCCAAGATGGAGATGGGGATAGCGGGGTGCACAGCGAGCAGTACTTC. This codes for CTSSQDGDGDSGVHSEQYF. The V gene is TRBV1, the J gene TRBJ2-7; TRBD2, as called in the table, went unchecked against the DNA. TRBV1 is a documented pseudogene. The CDR3 has 19 amino acids.

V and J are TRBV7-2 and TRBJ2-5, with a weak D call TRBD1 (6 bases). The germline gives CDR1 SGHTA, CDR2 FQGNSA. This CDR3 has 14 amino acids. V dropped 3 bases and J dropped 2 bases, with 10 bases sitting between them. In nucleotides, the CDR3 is TGTGCCAGCAGCTTTCAGACAGGTCAAGAGACCCAGTACTTC. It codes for CASSFQTGQETQYF. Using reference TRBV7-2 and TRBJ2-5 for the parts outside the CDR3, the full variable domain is GAGVSQSPSNKVTEKGKDVELRCDPISGHTALYWYRQSLGQGLEFLIYFQGNSAPDKSGLPSDRFSAERTGGSVSTLTIQRTQQEDSAVYLCASSFQTGQETQYFGPGTRLLVL.

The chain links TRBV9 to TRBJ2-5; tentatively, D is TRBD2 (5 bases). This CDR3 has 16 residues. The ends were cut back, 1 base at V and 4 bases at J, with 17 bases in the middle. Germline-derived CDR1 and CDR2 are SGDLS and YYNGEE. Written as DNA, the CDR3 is TGTGCCAGCAGCGTATCAGGACCTTCCGGAGGAGAGACCCAGTACTTC. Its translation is CASSVSGPSGGETQYF.

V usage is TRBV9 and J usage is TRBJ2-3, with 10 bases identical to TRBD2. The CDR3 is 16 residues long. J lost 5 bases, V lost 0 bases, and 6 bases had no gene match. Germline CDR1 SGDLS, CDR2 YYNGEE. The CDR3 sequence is CASSVESGGARDTQYF. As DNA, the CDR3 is TGTGCCAGCAGCGTAGAGAGCGGGGGGGCAAGAGATACGCAGTATTTT. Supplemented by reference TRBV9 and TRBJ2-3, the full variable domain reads DSGVTQTPKHLITATGQRVTLRCSPRSGDLSVYWYQQSLDQGLQFLIQYYNGEERAKGNILERFSAQQFPDLHSELNLSSLELGDSALYFCASSVESGGARDTQYFGPGTRLTVL.